This is a list of T cell receptor beta chains from one sample in a study of shared T cell receptors in the human thymus. Produced via immunoSEQ multiplex PCR; TCRdb's table is partial and in-frame only. The sample lists 600,000 or so clones; about 87% were seen once. These data were also filed under a second study, of human thymus T cells.

Sequencing was performed on thymocytes. These receptors all come from a boy less than two years old with a congenital heart defect. Both conserved end residues are part of each CDR3. A D gene is named only where the DNA matches it firmly. A clone size is listed for some rows: how often the clone was seen (once, few, many), or a class if it is expanded.

J | size | V | length | D | CDR3 | DNA
TRBJ2-2 | - | TRBV30 | 17 | - | CAWSVRHNHANTGELFF | TGTGCCTGGAGTGTACGACACAATCACGCGAACACCGGGGAGCTGTTTTTT
TRBJ1-1 | - | TRBV19 | 17 | - | CASSLRRGARGNTEAFF | TGTGCCAGTAGTCTAAGGCGGGGGGCGCGGGGGAACACTGAAGCTTTCTTT
TRBJ2-1 | - | TRBV5-1 | 16 | - | CASGRGGKSSYNEQFF | TGCGCCAGCGGCCGCGGGGGCAAAAGCTCCTACAATGAGCAGTTCTTC
TRBJ1-1 | - | TRBV2 | 14 | TRBD1 | CASAGTGLNLEAFF | TGTGCCAGCGCCGGGACAGGCCTCAACCTTGAAGCTTTCTTT
TRBJ1-5 | - | TRBV19 | 16 | - | CASSMVRGYSNQPQHF | TGTGCCAGTAGTATGGTGCGAGGGTATAGCAATCAGCCCCAGCATTTT
TRBJ2-7 | - | TRBV20-1 | 11 | - | CSADSSYEQYF | TGCAGTGCGGACAGTTCCTACGAGCAGTACTTC
TRBJ1-5 | - | TRBV6-1 | 14 | - | CASRAYHRNQPQHF | TGTGCCAGCAGGGCTTACCACAGGAATCAGCCCCAGCATTTT
TRBJ2-1 | - | TRBV7-9 | 18 | TRBD1 | CASSLAGQTGGIRNEQFF | TGTGCCAGCAGCTTAGCCGGCCAGACAGGGGGAATAAGAAATGAGCAGTTCTTC
TRBJ1-5 | once | TRBV27 | 15 | - | CASSVRSRGGQPQHF | TGTGCCAGCAGTGTCAGAAGCCGCGGGGGTCAGCCCCAGCATTTT
TRBJ1-4 | - | TRBV4-1 | 16 | TRBD1 | CASSQIDRANREKLFF | TGCGCCAGCAGCCAAATCGACAGGGCCAACCGAGAAAAACTGTTTTTT
TRBJ2-1 | - | TRBV5-4 | 17 | - | CASSLVTKPFSYNEQFF | TGTGCCAGCAGCTTGGTTACTAAGCCCTTCTCCTACAATGAGCAGTTCTTC
TRBJ1-1 | few | TRBV28 | 14 | - | CASSLNRPNTEAFF | TGTGCCAGCAGTTTAAACAGGCCGAACACTGAAGCTTTCTTT
TRBJ2-1 | - | TRBV13 | 16 | TRBD2 | CASSLVGLAGVQKQFF | TGTGCCAGCAGCTTAGTGGGACTAGCGGGAGTTCAAAAGCAGTTCTTC
TRBJ1-2 | - | TRBV5-4 | 18 | TRBD1 | CASSLFTGGDRGCGGYTF | TGTGCCAGCAGCTTGTTCACCGGCGGTGACAGGGGATGTGGTGGCTACACCTTC